The subject of this entry is one T cell receptor (beta chain). This entry comes from a study of blood T cell repertoires in COVID-19. Across the whole study: T cells, B-cell-depleted T cells, or PBMCs provided the cDNA or gDNA that served as material.

The CDR3 totals 14 residues. Trimming cost V 1 base and J 6 bases, with 12 bases left between them. Per the germline V gene, CDR1 is SGHRS and CDR2 is YFSETQ. Original processing notes: Estimation of nucleated cell counts relied on the amplification of reference gene primers. Sequencing used immunoSEQ multiplex PCR; TCRdb keeps in-frame clones, though not all of them. V and J calls and clone size come straight from that table; D and trimming were deduced from the DNA. The sample has about 250,000 clones, 81% seen once. The sequence was collected from a woman of 80 years or more with acute or convalescent COVID-19. The specimen sequenced was peripheral blood. The chain has TRBV5-1 and TRBJ2-3; tentative D call: TRBD2 (5 bases). In DNA, the CDR3 is TGCGCCAGCAGCTTGCAGAGGGTTTCGGATACGCAGTATTTT. Translated: CASSLQRVSDTQYF.